This entry features one TCR beta chain sequence. Its specificity is unknown. Per the germline V gene, CDR1 is SSHAT and CDR2 is FNYEAQ (reference sequence). Trimming removed 5 bases at V and 0 bases at J, with 13 bases between. The CDR3 is 15 residues long. The data belong to a study of vaccination and CD4 T cells after COVID-19. Treatment: roughly 10-day PBMC culture with coronavirus spike peptide pools or control peptides (ViraFEST assay). Following expansion of antigen-specific T cells with peptide pools, ViraFEST then sequenced TCRs. With the Oncomine TCR Beta short-read assay, DNA from cultured CD4+ T cells was sequenced. MiXCR, applied by TCRdb to the PCR reads, yields one record per CDR3 protein. This sample has about 20,000 distinct CDR3 sequences, with 55% to 70% found just once.

The chain has TRBV7-7 and TRBJ2-5; D uncertain. The origin of this receptor is a human donor who had recovered from COVID-19. This specimen was CD4+ T cells from blood, cultured in vitro, taken after SARS-CoV-2 vaccination. The CDR3 nucleotides are TGTGCCAGCAGCCCCCGGAGTGGGAACCAAGAGACCCAGTACTTC. This gives the protein CASSPRSGNQETQYF.